A selection of T cell receptor beta chains follows, all from one sample in a study of Tregs in tolerant kidney transplant recipients. Assay used: immunoSEQ multiplex PCR; TCRdb lists only in-frame clones, some missing. The table records some 250,000 clones, roughly 84% of them present only once. The specimen was CD4+ T cells from blood. These receptors originate from a human donor in good health. Each CDR3 is given with its conserved first and last residue. The D gene is left open where the match is weak. For some rows the clone size is stated as once, few or many, or as a class when expanded; others skip it.

d_gene | j_gene | v_gene | abundance | CDR3aa | CDR3nt
TRBD1 | TRBJ2-5 | TRBV6-5 | few | CASSAPNRGSGTQYF | TGTGCCAGCAGTGCTCCGAACAGGGGGTCTGGGACCCAGTACTTC
- | TRBJ2-1 | TRBV11-3 | - | CASSLDPDEQFF | TGTGCCAGCAGCTTAGATCCTGATGAGCAGTTCTTC
TRBD1 | TRBJ1-3 | TRBV5-1 | - | CASSLEYAGQDGTIYF | TGCGCCAGCAGCTTGGAGTACGCGGGACAGGATGGCACCATATATTTT
TRBD2 | TRBJ2-2 | TRBV6-6 | - | CASSKAGAGTGELFF | TGTGCCAGCAGTAAGGCGGGAGCGGGCACCGGGGAGCTGTTTTTT
- | TRBJ1-2 | TRBV6-6 | - | CASSYSTDFYGYTF | TGTGCCAGCAGTTACTCGACGGATTTCTATGGCTACACCTTC
- | TRBJ2-7 | TRBV19 | - | CASSRNYEQYF | TGTGCCAGTAGTCGGAACTACGAGCAGTACTTC
- | TRBJ1-2 | TRBV2 | few | CASSPTGIYGYTF | TGTGCCAGCAGTCCCACAGGGATCTATGGCTACACCTTC
- | TRBJ1-2 | TRBV6-1 | - | CASSDFGYGYTF | TGTGCCAGCTCAGATTTTGGCTATGGCTACACCTTC
- | TRBJ2-7 | TRBV6-1 | - | CASSEGWLPEEYF | TGTGCCAGCAGTGAAGGGTGGCTCCCCGAGGAGTACTTC
- | TRBJ1-2 | TRBV6-1 | - | CASRQDKIVYGYTF | TGTGCCAGCAGGCAGGACAAGATCGTCTATGGCTACACCTTC
TRBD1 | TRBJ1-2 | TRBV18 | - | CASSPDRGQLVIYGYTF | TGTGCCAGCTCACCGGACAGGGGGCAGCTGGTGATCTATGGCTACACCTTC
- | TRBJ1-1 | TRBV15 | - | CATSRGDTFTEAFF | TGTGCCACCAGCAGAGGGGACACCTTCACTGAAGCTTTCTTT
- | TRBJ1-1 | TRBV6-5 | - | CASSVDRWDEAFF | TGTGCCAGCAGCGTTGACCGTTGGGACGAAGCTTTCTTT
- | TRBJ1-2 | TRBV7-2 | once | CASTLGQLNYGYTF | TGTGCCAGCACCTTAGGGCAGCTCAACTATGGCTACACCTTC
- | TRBJ2-5 | TRBV6-6 | - | CASSYRISGVEQYF | TGTGCCAGCAGTTATAGAATCTCAGGGGTTGAGCAGTACTTC
- | TRBJ2-3 | TRBV7-9 | - | CASSLHPTLGGGSRNTQYF | TGTGCCAGCAGCTTACACCCGACGCTCGGGGGAGGATCGAGGAATACGCAGTATTTT
TRBD1 | TRBJ1-4 | TRBV6-6 | - | CASKRGTVAEKLFF | TGTGCCAGCAAAAGGGGGACAGTCGCGGAAAAACTGTTTTTT
- | TRBJ1-1 | TRBV9 | - | CASSVVGGNTEAFF | TGTGCCAGCAGCGTAGTTGGCGGAAACACTGAAGCTTTCTTT
TRBD2 | TRBJ2-2 | TRBV30 | few | CAWGLAQYTGELFF | TGTGCCTGGGGACTAGCTCAGTACACCGGGGAGCTGTTTTTT
TRBD1 | TRBJ2-7 | TRBV6-5 | - | CASRSGTGGAYEQYF | TGTGCCAGCAGATCCGGGACAGGGGGGGCCTACGAGCAGTACTTC
- | TRBJ1-2 | TRBV6-1 | once | CASSEDVPPYGYTF | TGTGCCAGCAGTGAGGACGTTCCACCGTATGGCTACACCTTC
- | TRBJ2-3 | TRBV11-2 | - | CASRGVRAGTDTQYF | TGTGCCAGCAGGGGGGTGCGGGCTGGCACAGATACGCAGTATTTT
- | TRBJ2-7 | TRBV25-1 | - | CASSPRAGFSYEQYF | TGTGCCAGCAGCCCCCGGGCAGGGTTTAGCTACGAGCAGTACTTC
- | TRBJ2-7 | TRBV6-6 | - | CASSYRGASYEQYF | TGTGCCAGCAGTTACAGGGGGGCCTCCTACGAGCAGTACTTC
- | TRBJ2-7 | TRBV30 | - | CAWSVYGLGEQYF | TGTGCCTGGAGTGTGTACGGGCTCGGGGAGCAGTACTTC
TRBD1 | TRBJ2-7 | TRBV6-1 | - | CASSEAVGQGAREQYF | TGTGCCAGCAGTGAAGCGGTGGGACAGGGGGCCAGGGAGCAGTACTTC
- | TRBJ1-1 | TRBV7-6 | - | CASSLAGPTNTEAFF | TGTGCCAGCAGCTTAGCAGGTCCGACAAACACTGAAGCTTTCTTT
TRBD1 | TRBJ1-6 | TRBV2 | - | CASRRQGNSPLHF | TGTGCCAGCAGAAGACAGGGAAACTCACCCCTCCACTTT